A single sample gave rise to the 12 T cell receptor beta chains below, sequenced in a study of T cells in Graves' hyperthyroidism and ophthalmopathy. RNA transcripts were the template for amplifying TCR beta CDR3 regions. In the first-round RT-PCR of the TCR CDR3, the HTBI primer set was used. TCRdb redid the calling of the multiplex PCR reads with MiXCR, one entry per CDR3 protein. Among hundreds of thousands of distinct CDR3 sequences listed, approximately 15% were seen once. Material for sequencing was blood. These receptors came from a woman younger than 30 with Graves' hyperthyroidism.

This clonotype has ten or more counts. The J gene is TRBJ2-1, the V gene TRBV5-1, with D perhaps matching TRBD2 (6 bases). There are 15 residues in the CDR3. CDR1 is SGHRS and CDR2 is YFSETQ in the germline V gene. The V gene lost 0 bases and the J gene lost 9 bases, with 16 bases spanning the gap. The CDR3 loop reads CASSLGVAKAGEQFF. The CDR3 DNA reads TGCGCCAGCAGCTTGGGTGTCGCCAAAGCGGGTGAGCAGTTCTTC.

This clonotype was seen ten or more times. The genes are TRBV12-3 or TRBV12-4 and TRBJ2-7; the D gene is possibly TRBD1 (6 bases). V gave up 4 bases and J gave up 7 bases, with 17 bases separating them. This CDR3 comprises 14 residues. The CDR3 DNA reads as TGTGCCAGCAGTTCCGGGACACGCCGGGGAGAGCAGTACTTC. It encodes CASSSGTRRGEQYF.

This clonotype has a count of ten or more. The gene calls are TRBV20-1 and TRBJ2-7; 8 bases are a match to TRBD1. CDR1 is DFQATT and CDR2 is SNEGSKA in the germline V gene (reference sequence). Unmatched junction bases numbered 6, after V lost 4 bases and J lost 4 bases. CDR3 length equals 13 residues. In nucleotides, the CDR3 is TGCAGTGCTATTCCGGGACAGGCTTACGAGCAGTACTTC. Translating gives CSAIPGQAYEQYF.

This clonotype was counted only a few times. This rearrangement joins TRBV6-1 to TRBJ1-1; no firm D call. The CDR3 length is 15 residues. Germline V gene lookup returns CDR1 MNHNS and CDR2 SASEGT. The V end lost 7 bases, the J end lost 1 base, and 16 bases lay between the germline ends. Here the CDR3 reads CASILTQAGNTEAFF. CDR3 in DNA: TGTGCCAGCATCCTTACTCAGGCCGGGAACACTGAAGCTTTCTTT.

There are many counts of this clonotype. CDR3 loop: CASSAGTIQPQHF. The CDR3 nucleotides read TGTGCCAGCAGTGCCGGGACCATTCAGCCCCAGCATTTT. V and J are TRBV2 and TRBJ1-5; tentatively, D is TRBD1 (5 bases). In germline, CDR1 is SNHLY, CDR2 FYNNEI. This CDR3 has 13 amino acids. Deletions cut 4 bases from V and 6 bases from J, with 10 bases between.

This clonotype was recorded at least ten times. The chain has TRBV6-1 and TRBJ1-1; 9 positions match TRBD1. The V gene end was trimmed by 8 bases and the J gene end by 1 base; junction bases not matched to a gene: 2. The CDR3 runs 13 residues. The V gene's germline CDR1 is MNHNS and CDR2 SASEGT. CDR3 in amino acids: CASLDRGNTEAFF. In DNA form, the CDR3 reads TGTGCCAGCCTGGACAGGGGGAACACTGAAGCTTTCTTT.

V is TRBV5-5 and J is TRBJ2-3; 11 nucleotides align to TRBD2. The V and J ends lost 4 bases and 4 bases, in that order; junction bases with no gene match: 8. Looked up from germline, CDR1 is SGHKS and CDR2 is YYEKEE (reference sequence). The CDR3 runs 16 residues. The CDR3 reads CASSRELAGAPDTQYF. The CDR3 DNA reads as TGTGCCAGCAGCCGGGAACTAGCGGGAGCCCCAGATACGCAGTATTTT. Variable domain in full (rest from reference TRBV5-5 and TRBJ2-3): DAGVTQSPTHLIKTRGQQVTLRCSPISGHKSVSWYQQVLGQGPQFIFQYYEKEERGRGNFPDRFSARQFPNYSSELNVNALLLGDSALYLCASSRELAGAPDTQYFGPGTRLTVL.

This clonotype showed up just a few times. The chain links TRBV11-2 to TRBJ2-7, with a tentative D call TRBD1 (6 bases). This CDR3 has 16 residues. V lost 4 bases, J lost 3 bases, and 19 bases lay in between. Germline V CDR1 and CDR2: SGHAT, FQNNGV. The CDR3 spells CASSSVRGRSLYEQYF. CDR3 in DNA: TGTGCCAGCAGCTCAGTCAGGGGCCGTTCCCTCTACGAGCAGTACTTC.

This clonotype showed up many times. The V gene is TRBV6-4, the J gene TRBJ2-7; 9 positions match TRBD1. The CDR3 spans 12 residues. Germline V gene lookup returns CDR1 MRHNA and CDR2 SNTAGT. Losses at the gene ends were 9 bases for V and 3 bases for J; bases not matched to a gene: 3. CDR3 DNA sequence: TGTGCCAGGAAGACAGGGGGCTACGAGCAGTACTTC. This translates into CARKTGGYEQYF.

This clonotype was observed at least ten times. The CDR3 sequence is CATNEAGGYGYTF. CDR3 DNA sequence: TGTGCCACCAACGAGGCCGGTGGGTATGGCTACACCTTC. The chain links TRBV12-3 or TRBV12-4 to TRBJ1-2; no clear D. The V end was cut by 10 bases, the J end by 5 bases, with 17 bases between. This CDR3 comprises 13 residues.

This clonotype has a count of ten or more. This chain joins TRBV7-2 and TRBJ2-4; D might be TRBD1 (6 bases). This CDR3 is built from 14 residues. V lost 4 bases, J lost 6 bases, and 13 bases lay in between. Germline V gene sequence: CDR1 SGHTA, CDR2 FQGNSA. The CDR3 reads CASSSRPRGNIQYF. CDR3 DNA sequence: TGTGCCAGCAGCTCTCGGCCCAGGGGAAACATTCAGTACTTC.

This clonotype has more than one count but fewer than ten. The chain carries TRBV5-1 and TRBJ1-2; maybe TRBD1 (6 bases). The V end lost 4 bases, the J end lost 8 bases, and 12 bases lay between the germline ends. Looked up from germline, CDR1 is SGHRS and CDR2 is YFSETQ. CDR3 size: 12 residues. CDR3 residues: CASSKFQGGYTF. In nucleotides, the CDR3 is TGCGCCAGCAGCAAATTCCAGGGGGGCTACACCTTC.